These T cell receptor beta chains were read from a single sample in a study of beta chain features in type 1 diabetes. Produced via immunoSEQ multiplex PCR; TCRdb's table is partial and in-frame only. The data hold 300,000 or so clones, with approximately 8.2% observed a single time. The source material was central memory CD4+ T cells from blood. The receptors originated from a woman in her late teens or twenties in good health. CDR3s include the opening cysteine and the closing phenylalanine or tryptophan. Fields, in order: J gene, V gene, D gene, clone size, CDR3 DNA, CDR3 protein. D genes are given only for firm matches. For some rows the clone size is stated as once, few or many, or as a class when expanded; others skip it.

TRBJ2-1	TRBV4-2	TRBD2	few	TGTGCCAGCAGTGAAGAGGCTAGCGGGAGATGGGGGCTGTTCTTC	CASSEEASGRWGLFF
TRBJ1-2	TRBV21-1	-	-	TGTGCCAGCAGCAAAAGGTCGGTTCGGCAGGTTATATGTGGCTACACCTTC	CASSKRSVRQVICGYTF
TRBJ1-2	TRBV28	-	-	TGTGCCAGCAGCATCCCCCCCTTCAATGGCTACACCTTC	CASSIPPFNGYTF
TRBJ2-7	TRBV4-2	-	-	TGTGCCAGCAGCCAAGCGGGGAGGAACTACGAGCAGTACTTC	CASSQAGRNYEQYF
TRBJ2-3	TRBV5-4	-	many	TGTGCCAGCAGCTTGAGACTTCAGGGCACAGATACGCAGTATTTT	CASSLRLQGTDTQYF
TRBJ1-4	TRBV2	TRBD1	few	TGTGCCAGCAGTTTTAACAGGGGGAATGAAAAACTGTTTTTT	CASSFNRGNEKLFF
TRBJ1-5	TRBV2	-	-	TGTGCCAGCGAGACGGGCCTTGGAGGGCAGCCCCAGCATTTT	CASETGLGGQPQHF
TRBJ1-3	TRBV5-6	-	few	TGTGCCAGCAGCTTGGTAGGGGGGCGCACTGGAAACACCATATATTTT	CASSLVGGRTGNTIYF
TRBJ2-5	TRBV6-6	TRBD2	-	TGTGCCAGCAGTCGAGGACTAGCGGGACCTCAAGAGACCCAGTACTTC	CASSRGLAGPQETQYF
TRBJ2-3	TRBV5-5	-	-	TGCGCCAGCAGCCAACCGGACTCATCAGATACGCAGTATTTT	CASSQPDSSDTQYF
TRBJ2-3	TRBV7-3	-	-	TGTGCCAGCAGCACTAGCTACACAGATACGCAGTATTTT	CASSTSYTDTQYF
TRBJ2-1	TRBV10-3	TRBD2	-	TGTGCCATCAGTCAGCGGGAGTCTTCGATGAATGAGCAGTTCTTC	CAISQRESSMNEQFF
TRBJ2-1	TRBV9	TRBD1	few	TGTGCCAGCAGCACGGAAGGGACAGGCCACAATGAGCAGTTCTTC	CASSTEGTGHNEQFF
TRBJ2-3	TRBV28	TRBD2	many	TGTGCCAGCAGTTTGGGGGGGGTCCCAGATACGCAGTATTTT	CASSLGGVPDTQYF
TRBJ1-4	TRBV6-1	-	-	TGTGCCAGCAGCACCTACTCCGAAGAAAAACTGTTTTTT	CASSTYSEEKLFF
TRBJ2-3	TRBV4-3	TRBD2	-	TGCGCCAGCAGCCAAGGGCATACTAGCGCTAGCACAGATACGCAGTATTTT	CASSQGHTSASTDTQYF
TRBJ2-3	TRBV27	-	many	TGTGCCAGCAACCGAGGGGGTTACGATACGCAGTATTTT	CASNRGGYDTQYF
TRBJ1-1	TRBV28	-	once	TGTGCCAGCCTTTCTGGGGAGGGTGGGAGTACTGAAGCTTTCTTT	CASLSGEGGSTEAFF
TRBJ2-7	TRBV23-1	TRBD1	few	TGCGCCAGCAGCGGGACAGGGGAATGGGACGAGCAGTACTTC	CASSGTGEWDEQYF
TRBJ2-7	TRBV6-5	TRBD2	few	TGTGCCAGCAGTTACTCGACTAGCCTTCCCTACGAGCAGTACTTC	CASSYSTSLPYEQYF
TRBJ2-1	TRBV7-2	-	few	TGTGCCAGCAGCTACCCTAGCCGGAATGAGCAGTTCTTC	CASSYPSRNEQFF
TRBJ1-1	TRBV7-2	TRBD1	many	TGTGCCAGCAGCCTAGACAGGGGCGGCACTGAAGCTTTCTTT	CASSLDRGGTEAFF
TRBJ2-1	TRBV11-2	TRBD2	many	TGTGCCAGCAGCTTAGAGACTAGCGGGGTATCAGCAAGGTTCTTC	CASSLETSGVSARFF
TRBJ2-5	TRBV7-9	-	few	TGTGCCAGCAGCAAAACCCCTAGGGGCATAGAGACCCAGTACTTC	CASSKTPRGIETQYF
TRBJ1-2	TRBV21-1	-	-	TGTGCCAGCAGCAAAGATGGCAGGGAGAGTTTAGGCTACACCTTC	CASSKDGRESLGYTF
TRBJ2-7	TRBV6-6	TRBD1	few	TGTGCCAGCAGCACAAGGACAGGGGTTCCCTCCTACGAGCAGTACTTC	CASSTRTGVPSYEQYF
TRBJ1-3	TRBV4-3	-	-	TGCGCCAGCAGCCAAGAGGTTTGGCGTGTTGGAAACACCATATATTTT	CASSQEVWRVGNTIYF
TRBJ2-7	TRBV18	-	-	TGTGCCAGCTCACCACCGGGGGCTTACGAGCAGTACTTC	CASSPPGAYEQYF
TRBJ1-3	TRBV4-3	-	few	TGCGCCAGCAGCCAAGAGACAGGCTGGGCGGCTGGAAACACCATATATTTT	CASSQETGWAAGNTIYF